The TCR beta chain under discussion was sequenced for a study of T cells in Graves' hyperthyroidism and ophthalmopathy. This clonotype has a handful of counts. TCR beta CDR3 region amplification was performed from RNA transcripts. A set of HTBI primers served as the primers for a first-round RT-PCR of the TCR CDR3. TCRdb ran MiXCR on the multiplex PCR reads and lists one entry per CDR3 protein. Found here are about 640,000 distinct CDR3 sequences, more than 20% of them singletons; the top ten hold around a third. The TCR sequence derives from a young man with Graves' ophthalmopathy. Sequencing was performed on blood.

The CDR3 nucleotides read TGTGCCAGCAGCGTAGATGAGGGGCCCAATCAGCCCCAGCATTTT. Translating it yields CASSVDEGPNQPQHF. The chain recombines TRBV9 with TRBJ1-5; D is perhaps TRBD1 (5 bases). Germline CDR1 is SGDLS and CDR2 is YYNGEE. Trimming removed 0 bases from V and 3 bases from J, with 10 bases in between. The CDR3 spans 15 residues.